This TCR beta chain stems from a study of shared clonotypes between healthy human individuals. The overall study: For every donor, three CD4 naive, three CD4 memory, two CD8 naive and one CD8 memory plates were used. Study-level results: The genetic and exposure-history diversity represented was limited by few donors.

Data came from immunoSEQ multiplex PCR; TCRdb stores just in-frame clones and leaves some out. The sample lists about 1 million clones, approximately 80% seen once, with roughly 0.56% in the top ten. Only Caucasian adults living in Nashville, Tennessee made up the donor group. The CD4+ fraction was divided into a CD45RA+ naive subset and a CD45RA-negative memory subset. As to this clone: The antigen remains unidentified.

The CDR3 runs to 16 residues. The germline V gene has CDR1 SGHRS and CDR2 YFSETQ. V gave up 4 bases and J gave up 7 bases; unmatched junction bases: 12. The source is a man between 18 and 29 years old in good health. Some clones in this sample may be carry-over from other donors' samples. The genes are TRBV5-1 and TRBJ2-7; 12 bases line up with TRBD2. Sequenced: memory CD4+ T cells from PBMCs. Subset noted: CD45RA-negative fraction. CDR3 coding DNA: TGCGCCAGCAGCCCAGGACTAGCGGGGACCCTGGGGGAGCAGTACTTC. Its protein is CASSPGLAGTLGEQYF. Full variable domain (rest looked up from reference TRBV5-1 and TRBJ2-7): KAGVTQTPRYLIKTRGQQVTLSCSPISGHRSVSWYQQTPGQGLQFLFEYFSETQRNKGNFPGRFSGRQFSNSRSEMNVSTLELGDSALYLCASSPGLAGTLGEQYFGPGTRLTVT.